A selection of T cell receptor beta chains follows, all from one sample in a study of prognosis after radiotherapy for stage I lung cancer. TCRdb re-called the multiplex PCR reads through MiXCR, storing one row per CDR3 protein. The top ten clones hold about a quarter of a sample with about 14,000 distinct CDR3 sequences, about 51% of them seen once. Sequencing used PBMCs, obtained before or after stereotactic body radiation therapy (not recorded which). These receptor sequences come from a donor aged 50 or older with non-small cell lung cancer. The CDR3 runs from the conserved cysteine through the conserved F or W. D genes are given only for firm matches. For some rows the clone size is stated as once, few or many, or as a class when expanded; others skip it.

CDR3 protein	CDR3 DNA	D gene	V gene	J gene	clone size
CSANWASGKTYNEQFF	TGCAGTGCTAATTGGGCCTCCGGGAAGACCTATAATGAGCAGTTCTTC	NA	TRBV20-1	TRBJ2-1	NA
CASLMTANYGYTF	TGTGCCTCGTTGATGACAGCTAACTATGGCTACACCTTC	NA	TRBV30	TRBJ1-2	medium-sized
CAWSASDTSYNEQFF	TGTGCCTGGAGCGCAAGCGACACCTCCTACAATGAGCAGTTCTTC	NA	TRBV30	TRBJ2-1	NA
CASSLGREGLSVQTQYF	TGTGCCAGCAGCTTAGGCCGGGAGGGCCTTTCGGTCCAGACCCAGTACTTC	TRBD2	TRBV7-2	TRBJ2-5	NA
CASSYKFEQYF	TGTGCCAGCAGTTATAAGTTCGAGCAGTACTTC	NA	TRBV6-2/TRBV6-3	TRBJ2-7	medium-sized
CASSVVRLAVGGEQYF	TGTGCCAGCAGCGTAGTCCGACTAGCGGTAGGAGGCGAGCAGTACTTC	TRBD2	TRBV9	TRBJ2-7	NA
CSASVIWGPIAGVADTQYF	TGCAGTGCGTCAGTAATCTGGGGACCCATAGCGGGAGTGGCAGATACGCAGTATTTT	TRBD2	TRBV20-1	TRBJ2-3	medium-sized
CSVSQGLGNEQFF	TGCAGCGTTTCACAGGGTCTGGGGAATGAGCAGTTCTTC	NA	TRBV29-1	TRBJ2-1	many
CASSRRLGGADTQYF	TGTGCCAGCAGCCGTAGGTTGGGGGGCGCAGATACGCAGTATTTT	NA	TRBV7-2	TRBJ2-3	many
CASSQDGGRASRDTQYF	TGTGCCAGCAGCCAAGATGGAGGGAGGGCCTCGAGAGATACGCAGTATTTT	NA	TRBV3-2	TRBJ2-3	many
CASSLAGGLDSIHYF	TGTGCCAGCAGCCTAGCGGGTGGACTCGATAGCATTCATTACTTC	TRBD2	TRBV7-2	TRBJ2-4	NA
CASRHGTNYEQYF	TGTGCCAGCAGACACGGGACTAACTACGAGCAGTACTTC	TRBD2	TRBV3-1	TRBJ2-7	medium-sized
CASTRLAGGGDTQYF	TGTGCCAGCACCCGACTAGCGGGAGGCGGAGATACGCAGTATTTT	TRBD2	TRBV12-3/TRBV12-4	TRBJ2-3	medium-sized
CSSSPLGGNTGELFF	TGTTCCAGCAGTCCTCTCGGGGGGAACACCGGTGAGCTGTTTTTT	TRBD2	TRBV6-1	TRBJ2-2	NA
CASSLVSGGTRGSYF	TGTGCCAGCAGCTTAGTTTCCGGGGGCACGAGGGGATCGTACTTC	NA	TRBV7-2	TRBJ2-7	many